This T cell receptor (beta chain) derives from a study of blood T cell repertoires in COVID-19. Background on the study: The United States, Italy and Spain were the sources of the acute and convalescent COVID-19 samples. T cells, B-cell-depleted T cells, or PBMCs supplied cDNA or gDNA.

The CDR3 runs to 15 residues. The V end lost 4 bases, the J end lost 3 bases, and 16 bases lay between the germline ends. The germline V gene has CDR1 LGHDT and CDR2 YNNKEL (reference sequence). TCRdb's table, derived via immunoSEQ multiplex PCR, lists solely in-frame clones and lacks some. The sample gives approximately 72,000 clones, approximately 85% of which show up once; more than 20% is in the top ten. The chain has TRBV3-1 (or the pseudogene TRBV3-2) and TRBJ2-7; a possible D gene is TRBD2 (5 bases). This receptor was taken from a man aged 50-60 years with acute or convalescent COVID-19. Input material: peripheral blood. The CDR3 DNA sequence: TGTGCCAGCAGCCCTTCTGTCGCCGGGGTCTACGAGCAGTACTTC. Encoded protein: CASSPSVAGVYEQYF.